The rows below give T cell receptor beta chains drawn from one sample of a study of T cell changes during pregnancy in multiple sclerosis. TCRdb's copy holds only in-frame clones and misses some; the assay was immunoSEQ multiplex PCR. The sample consists of approximately 60,000 clones, approximately 95% of them appearing once. Sequenced here: CD8+ T cells from peripheral blood mononuclear cells, sampled in the second trimester of pregnancy. Source of these receptors: a female donor with multiple sclerosis, enrolled in a pregnancy study. Each CDR3 is given with its conserved first and last residue. A D gene is named only where the DNA matches it firmly.

D gene	J gene	V gene	CDR3 DNA	CDR3 protein
NA	TRBJ2-7	TRBV2	TGTGCCAGCGCGGCGGCCCTCTCCTACGAGCAGTACTTC	CASAAALSYEQYF
TRBD2	TRBJ2-3	TRBV7-6	TGTGCCAGCAGCCGTACTAGCGGAAGCACAGATACGCAGTATTTT	CASSRTSGSTDTQYF
TRBD1	TRBJ1-5	TRBV28	TGTGCCAGCAGCTACGGACAGGGGGGCCAGCCCCAGCATTTT	CASSYGQGGQPQHF
NA	TRBJ2-7	TRBV5-5	TGTGCCAGCAGCTTGATGGCGACAGCGCCCTACGAGCAGTACTTC	CASSLMATAPYEQYF
TRBD2	TRBJ2-7	TRBV7-8	TGTGCCAGCAGGCCGGGAGGGAACTACGAGCAGTACTTC	CASRPGGNYEQYF
TRBD1	TRBJ2-2	TRBV14	TGTGCCAGCAGCCAGGGGACAGGGATGAGTAGCGGGGAGCTGTTTTTT	CASSQGTGMSSGELFF
NA	TRBJ2-2	TRBV5-4	TGTGCCAGCAGCCTGCAGGGGACCGGGGAGCTGTTTTTT	CASSLQGTGELFF
NA	TRBJ2-4	TRBV7-9	TGTGCCAGCAGCTTAGAGAGTTGGGCCAAAAACATTCAGTACTTC	CASSLESWAKNIQYF
NA	TRBJ2-7	TRBV4-3	TGCGCCAGCAGCCAAGAGAGAGGACTTCTCGGCTCTAACGAGCAGTACTTC	CASSQERGLLGSNEQYF
NA	TRBJ1-1	TRBV19	TGTGCCAGTAGTATTGCCGGGTACACTGAAGCTTTCTTT	CASSIAGYTEAFF
NA	TRBJ1-5	TRBV5-1	TGCGCCAGCAGCTTGGGACAGGCGGTTAGCAATCAGCCCCAGCATTTT	CASSLGQAVSNQPQHF
NA	TRBJ1-1	TRBV7-9	TGTGCCAGCAGCTTATACGGTACTGAAGCTTTCTTT	CASSLYGTEAFF
NA	TRBJ2-5	TRBV5-1	TGCGCCAGCAGCTTGGTATTAGGACATACGCAAACCATACAAGAGACCCAGTACTTC	CASSLVLGHTQTIQETQYF
TRBD2	TRBJ2-1	TRBV2	TGTGCCAGCAGTTCCTGGCGGGACTACGAGCAGTTCTTC	CASSSWRDYEQFF
TRBD1	TRBJ2-7	TRBV19	TGTGCCAGTAGCCCCGGGACAGGGGTTCCCTACGAGCAGTACTTC	CASSPGTGVPYEQYF